This T cell receptor beta chain was retrieved from a study of blood T cell repertoires in COVID-19. At the level of the study: T cells, B-cell-depleted T cells, or PBMCs provided the cDNA or gDNA that served as material.

V lost 1 base and J 6 bases, leaving 13 bases between the germline ends. The CDR3 runs 14 residues. Germline assignment: CDR1 MGHRA and CDR2 YSYEKL. Using immunoSEQ multiplex PCR, the repertoire was profiled, and TCRdb retains in-frame clones only, with some absent. The data contain 110,000 to 150,000 clones, over 75% of them singletons. The chain is built from TRBV4-1 and TRBJ2-7; D remains unclear. Specimen: peripheral blood. The origin of this receptor is a woman between 45 and 65 years old with acute or convalescent COVID-19. The CDR3 spells CASSQGIRWSEQYF. CDR3 coding DNA: TGCGCCAGCAGCCAAGGTATTAGATGGTCCGAGCAGTACTTC.